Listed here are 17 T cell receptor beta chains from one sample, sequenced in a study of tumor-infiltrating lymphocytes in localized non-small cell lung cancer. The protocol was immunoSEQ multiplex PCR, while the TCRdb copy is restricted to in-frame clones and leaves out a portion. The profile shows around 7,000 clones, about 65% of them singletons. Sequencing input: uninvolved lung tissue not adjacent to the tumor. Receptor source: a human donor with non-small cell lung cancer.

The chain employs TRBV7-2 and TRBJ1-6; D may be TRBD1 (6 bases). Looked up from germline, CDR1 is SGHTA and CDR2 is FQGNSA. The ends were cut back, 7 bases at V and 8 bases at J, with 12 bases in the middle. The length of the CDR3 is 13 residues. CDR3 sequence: CASTNYRDSPLHF. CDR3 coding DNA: TGTGCCAGCACCAACTACAGGGATTCACCCCTCCACTTT.

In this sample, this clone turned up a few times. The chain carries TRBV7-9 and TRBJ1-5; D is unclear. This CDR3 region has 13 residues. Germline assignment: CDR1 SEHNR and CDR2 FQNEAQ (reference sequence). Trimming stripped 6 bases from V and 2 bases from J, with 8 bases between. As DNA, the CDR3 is TGTGCCAGCAGTAGGGAAGGCAATCAGCCCCAGCATTTT. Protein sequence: CASSREGNQPQHF.

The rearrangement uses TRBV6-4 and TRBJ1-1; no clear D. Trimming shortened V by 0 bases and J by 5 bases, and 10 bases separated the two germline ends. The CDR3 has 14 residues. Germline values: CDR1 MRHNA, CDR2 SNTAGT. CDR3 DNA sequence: TGTGCCAGCAGTGACTCCGCGGCGCGGACTGAAGCTTTCTTT. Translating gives CASSDSAARTEAFF.

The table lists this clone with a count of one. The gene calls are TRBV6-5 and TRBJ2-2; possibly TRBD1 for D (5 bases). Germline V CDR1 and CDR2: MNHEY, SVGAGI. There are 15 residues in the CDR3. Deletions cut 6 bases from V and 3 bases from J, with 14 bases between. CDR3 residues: CASRSGGHDTGELFF. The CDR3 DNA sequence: TGTGCCAGCAGGTCCGGCGGACACGACACCGGGGAGCTGTTTTTT.

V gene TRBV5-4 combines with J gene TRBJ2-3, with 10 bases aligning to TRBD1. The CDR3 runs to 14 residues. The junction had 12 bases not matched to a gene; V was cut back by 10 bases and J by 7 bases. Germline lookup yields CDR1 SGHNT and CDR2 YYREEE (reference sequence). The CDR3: CALSRGQGTNTQYF. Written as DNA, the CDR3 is TGTGCCTTATCCCGGGGACAGGGGACAAATACGCAGTATTTT. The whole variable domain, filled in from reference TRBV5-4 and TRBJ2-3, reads ETGVTQSPTHLIKTRGQQVTLRCSSQSGHNTVSWYQQALGQGPQFIFQYYREEENGRGNFPPRFSGLQFPNYSSELNVNALELDDSALYLCALSRGQGTNTQYFGPGTRLTVL.

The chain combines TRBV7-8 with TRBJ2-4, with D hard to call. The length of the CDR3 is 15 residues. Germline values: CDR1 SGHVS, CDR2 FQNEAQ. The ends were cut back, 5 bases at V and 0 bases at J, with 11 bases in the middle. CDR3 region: CASSPRPVAKNIQYF. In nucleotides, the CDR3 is TGTGCCAGCAGCCCAAGGCCAGTAGCCAAAAACATTCAGTACTTC.

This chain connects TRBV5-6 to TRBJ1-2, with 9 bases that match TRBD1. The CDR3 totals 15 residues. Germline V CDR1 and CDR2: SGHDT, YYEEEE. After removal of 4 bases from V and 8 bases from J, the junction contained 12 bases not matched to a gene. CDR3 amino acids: CASSTTGGPLRGYTF. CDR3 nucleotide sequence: TGTGCCAGCAGCACTACAGGGGGCCCTCTTCGGGGCTACACCTTC. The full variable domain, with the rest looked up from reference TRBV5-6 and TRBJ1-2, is DAGVTQSPTHLIKTRGQQVTLRCSPKSGHDTVSWYQQALGQGPQFIFQYYEEEERQRGNFPDRFSGHQFPNYSSELNVNALLLGDSALYLCASSTTGGPLRGYTFGSGTRLTVV.

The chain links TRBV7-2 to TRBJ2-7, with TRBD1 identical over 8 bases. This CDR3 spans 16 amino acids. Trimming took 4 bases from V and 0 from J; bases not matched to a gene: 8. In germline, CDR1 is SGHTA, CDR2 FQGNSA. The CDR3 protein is CASSSTRTGLSYEQYF. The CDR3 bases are TGTGCCAGCAGCTCCACCCGGACAGGGCTCTCCTACGAGCAGTACTTC.

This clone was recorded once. The DNA for the CDR3 is TGTGCCAGCAGCTCAGGACAGTACTACGAGCAGTACTTC. Translation: CASSSGQYYEQYF. The chain has TRBV11-2 and TRBJ2-7; D perhaps matches TRBD1 (6 bases). The V end was cut by 4 bases, the J end by 3 bases, with 10 bases between. CDR3 length: 13 amino acids. The germline gives CDR1 SGHAT, CDR2 FQNNGV.

CDR3 residues: CASSFLDRNTEAFF. CDR3 in DNA: TGTGCCAGCAGCTTTTTGGACAGGAACACTGAAGCTTTCTTT. The genes are TRBV9 and TRBJ1-1, with a possible D match to TRBD1 (6 bases). CDR1 SGDLS and CDR2 YYNGEE come from the germline V gene. The CDR3 covers 14 residues. Trimming removed 4 bases at V and 1 base at J, with 11 bases between.

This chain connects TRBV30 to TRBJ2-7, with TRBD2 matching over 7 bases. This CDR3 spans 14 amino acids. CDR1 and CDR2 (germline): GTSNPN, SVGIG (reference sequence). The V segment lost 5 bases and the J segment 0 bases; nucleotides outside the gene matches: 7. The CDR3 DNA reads TGTGCCTGGGGGGGAGGGGCCGGCTCCTACGAGCAGTACTTC. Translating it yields CAWGGGAGSYEQYF.

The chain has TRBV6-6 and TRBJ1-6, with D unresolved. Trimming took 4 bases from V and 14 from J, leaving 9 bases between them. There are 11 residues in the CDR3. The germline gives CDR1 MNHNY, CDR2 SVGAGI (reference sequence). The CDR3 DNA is TGTGCCAGCAGTTTCGGCGATGCCCTCCACTTT. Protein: CASSFGDALHF.

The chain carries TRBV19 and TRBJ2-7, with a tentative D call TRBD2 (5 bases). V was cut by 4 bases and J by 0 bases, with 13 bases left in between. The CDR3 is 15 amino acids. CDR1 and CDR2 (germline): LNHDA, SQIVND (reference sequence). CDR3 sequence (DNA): TGTGCCAGTAGTACCCGGGGATTTTACTCCTACGAGCAGTACTTC. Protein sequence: CASSTRGFYSYEQYF.

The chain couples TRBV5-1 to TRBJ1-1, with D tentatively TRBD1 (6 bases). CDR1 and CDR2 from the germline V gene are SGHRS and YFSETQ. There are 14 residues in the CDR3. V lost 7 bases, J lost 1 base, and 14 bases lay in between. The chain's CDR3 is CASLPGHQNTEAFF. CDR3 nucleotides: TGCGCCAGCCTACCGGGACACCAGAACACTGAAGCTTTCTTT. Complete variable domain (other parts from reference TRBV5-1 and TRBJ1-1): KAGVTQTPRYLIKTRGQQVTLSCSPISGHRSVSWYQQTPGQGLQFLFEYFSETQRNKGNFPGRFSGRQFSNSRSEMNVSTLELGDSALYLCASLPGHQNTEAFFGQGTRLTVV.

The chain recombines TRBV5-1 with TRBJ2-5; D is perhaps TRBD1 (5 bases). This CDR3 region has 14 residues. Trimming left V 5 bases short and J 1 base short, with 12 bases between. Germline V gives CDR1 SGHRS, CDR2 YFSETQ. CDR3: CASSQGMVQETQYF. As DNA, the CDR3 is TGCGCCAGCAGTCAGGGAATGGTCCAAGAGACCCAGTACTTC.

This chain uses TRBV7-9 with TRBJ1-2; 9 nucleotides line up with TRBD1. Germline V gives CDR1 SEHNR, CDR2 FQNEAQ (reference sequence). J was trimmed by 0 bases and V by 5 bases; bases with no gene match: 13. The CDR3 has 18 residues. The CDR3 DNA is TGTGCCAGCAGCCCTCTCCAGGGACAGGGAACAACTAACTATGGCTACACCTTC. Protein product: CASSPLQGQGTTNYGYTF.

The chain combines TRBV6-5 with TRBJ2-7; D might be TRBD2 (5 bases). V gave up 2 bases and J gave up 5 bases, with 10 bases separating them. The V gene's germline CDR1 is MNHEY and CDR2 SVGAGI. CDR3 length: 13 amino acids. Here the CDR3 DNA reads TGTGCCAGCAGTTACGGAGGTAGCAACGAGCAGTACTTC. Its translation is CASSYGGSNEQYF.